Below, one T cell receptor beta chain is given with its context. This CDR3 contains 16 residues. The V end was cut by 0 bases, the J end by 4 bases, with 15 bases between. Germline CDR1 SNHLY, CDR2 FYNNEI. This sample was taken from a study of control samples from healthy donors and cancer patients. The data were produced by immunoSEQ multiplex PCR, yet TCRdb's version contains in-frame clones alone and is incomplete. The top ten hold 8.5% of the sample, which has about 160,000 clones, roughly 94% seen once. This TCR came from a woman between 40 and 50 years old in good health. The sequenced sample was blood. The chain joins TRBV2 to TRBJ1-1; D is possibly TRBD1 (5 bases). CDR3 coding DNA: TGTGCCAGCAGTGAAGCCATTATCAGCAGGGTCACTGAAGCTTTCTTT. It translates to CASSEAIISRVTEAFF.